Detailed here is one T cell receptor (beta chain). Its binding antigen is unknown. Base qualities are not provided; no much larger clone lies one nucleotide away. Library preparation used the immunoSEQ multiplex PCR assay. For the multiplex PCR, a mixture combining 60 forward primers for TCR Vbeta segments and 13 reverse primers for TCR Jbeta segments was used. A multiplex PCR assay on genomic DNA amplified the CDR3 region of rearranged TCR beta genes. The Illumina HiSeq System was used to sequence the amplified TCR beta libraries as 87-base-pair reads. On the authors' methods: In a later analysis, roughly 80 million unique TCR beta chains were counted across the 650 to 700 repertoires, and approximately 11 million of these chains were shared by at least two donors. A nearest-neighbor algorithm error-corrected the raw reads and collapsed the reads into unique sequences, merging closely related sequences to remove PCR and sequencing errors. Alignment of CDR3 sequences to IMGT reference sequences was used to assign V, D and J gene segments. For a sequence to be retained, a match of at least six nucleotides was required to both a V gene segment and a J gene segment. Rearrangements were called productive when the CDR3 lacked stop codons and stayed in frame with V and J; all others were non-productive. Following IMGT convention, CDR3 was defined as the stretch from the second conserved V-encoded cysteine up to the conserved J-encoded phenylalanine. Sequences without an unambiguous match to a single V gene segment were excluded from the earlier analysis of a few hundred of the donors. An earlier analysis of 587 of the donors called V segments functional above 56.7% productive rearrangements and segregating when the between-donor standard deviation exceeded 5%. A statistical classification framework was built to diagnose cytomegalovirus status from the catalog of TCR beta chain sequences. In a later analysis, V and J genes were assigned by comparing TCR nucleotide sequences against IMGT/GENE-DB human TR gene sequences. In a later analysis, CDR3 sequences and most-parsimonious VDJ recombination scenarios were assigned using the TCRdist pipeline. In a later analysis, each TCR beta chain was defined by its CDR3 amino acid sequence together with its V-gene family, and reads lacking a unique V-gene family were excluded. In a later analysis, 500 to 650 highly shared, low-generation-probability nucleotide sequences were removed to address suspected cross-contamination and a sequencing artifact. A later analysis calculated a clonal expansion index for each public chain from normalized within-repertoire ranks of inferred template counts. In a later analysis, generation probabilities were computed using a VDJ recombination model fitted to out-of-frame rearrangements, and the results were checked against IGoR. A later analysis scored TCR-TCR, TCR-HLA and TCR-CMV co-occurrence with hypergeometric tests, applying a repertoire-size bias correction to TCR pairs. To estimate false discovery rates, a later analysis permuted the HLA or CMV assignments 20 times. In a later analysis, co-occurring TCRs were grouped using DBSCAN, with TCRdist sequence similarity added in when clustering inside HLA-allele-positive subsets. Repertoires with fewer than 30,000 or more than 120,000 public chains were left out of co-occurrence clustering, as were several repertoires with anomalous nucleotide sharing. TCRdb limited this immuneACCESS table to in-frame rearrangements with V and J called. A share of clones is missing; checked studies link under half to unresolved V genes, and the rest is unexplained. D and trimming come from the DNA, and the V and J calls and clone size come from that table. The sample records roughly 110,000 clones, more than 70% of which are singletons. The ten biggest clones cover roughly 8% of the sample.

In total, 666 healthy bone marrow donors made up the cohort. All cohort members were sampled while nominally healthy, although unrecorded immune exposures were likely present. The donor was CMV seronegative and belonged to the group of approximately 320 seronegative cohort members. Each donor provided a peripheral blood sample, and peripheral blood mononuclear cells were used for TCR beta sequencing. The Qiagen DNeasy Blood Extraction Kit was used to extract genomic DNA from the blood cell samples. The data were obtained in a study of cytomegalovirus exposure and HLA in healthy donors (dated by TCRdb to the late 2010s). Looking at the study overall: According to an earlier analysis of a few hundred of the donors, about 190 million T cells yielded 95 million to 140 million unique TCR beta sequences and about 300 Gb of sequence data. An earlier analysis of 587 of the donors used high-throughput TCR beta sequencing to judge whether each TCR beta V gene segment behaved as functional or pseudogenic. Donor age, sex, ethnicity and CMV serostatus were collected together with the repertoire data. An early release that covered several hundred HLA-typed donors contained about 300 gigabases of sequencing data and around 80 million unique TCR sequences. All discovery cohort repertoires had been generated on a single sequencing platform. Of the roughly 400 genotyped donors, more than 75% were placed in the genetic ancestry cluster associated with self-reported Caucasian donors. The number of donors typed differed by locus, with roughly 620-630 for A, B, C, DRB1 and DQB1, around 520 for DQA1, 606 for DPA1, and 400 to 490 for DPB1. Using immunosequencing, the study profiled T cell repertoires from around 670 subjects and related those repertoires to cytomegalovirus serostatus. Rather than using new phenotypic data, the later analysis identified candidate immune exposures from TCR beta sequences and from how often those sequences occurred across donors. A later genetic analysis took genome-wide SNP genotypes for about 65% of the 666 donors and used that subset as a discovery cohort. A later analysis re-analyzed previously published TCR beta repertoires from 660 or so donors and added high-resolution HLA genotyping to study TCR occurrence patterns. To predict cytomegalovirus infection status, the study brought together high-throughput TCR immunosequencing, statistical association of individual TCRs with disease status, and machine learning. Besides the first cohort of under 700 subjects, a separate validation cohort made up of 120 different subjects was used. The study aimed to test whether cataloging public T cell receptors could reveal signatures of past pathogen exposure. Across some 400 genotyped donors of the cohort, an average of roughly 250,000 unique TCR beta nucleotide sequences per donor were sequenced, and approximately 17% of those sequences were non-productive. HLA typing covered class I and class II loci at four-digit resolution. Because of strong linkage in the cohort, five DR-DQ haplotypes were treated as single units for association and clustering. General conclusions and limits of the study: A further reported finding was that TCR beta sequences accurately predicted the HLA-A and HLA-B alleles for most subjects in the first cohort. In a later genetic analysis, fewer N-insertions in productive TCRs were reported among donors in an Asian-associated ancestry cluster than the roughly 640-donor mean. Across donors, most TCR sequences were observed very rarely, whereas some public TCRs were present in many individuals. In the study, some 180 TCR beta chains were listed as associated with cytomegalovirus. Cytomegalovirus status was reported to be diagnosed by the classifier with high specificity and sensitivity in both the original and validation cohorts. Roughly uniform sequencing depth across donors was assumed in presence/absence analyses, although this assumption may not hold. Because some donors lacked HLA typing at each locus, the association tests relied only on the typed subset. A later analysis found that TCR association rates varied across HLA loci, with DRB1 alleles showing the most associated TCRs and HLA-C alleles the fewest. A group of highly shared sequence variants was considered likely to be a technical artifact of the sequencing pipeline. A later analysis associated around 16,000 TCR beta sequences with specific HLA alleles at a false discovery rate of 0.05. According to a later analysis, parvovirus B19, influenza, CMV and Epstein-Barr virus appeared linked to several top co-occurrence clusters. An earlier analysis of approximately 540 of the donors showed that most TCR beta V segments appeared in productive rearrangements either about 87% or about 30% of the time, which broadly matched IMGT annotations. Compared with equally common non-associated chains, HLA-associated TCR beta chains in a later analysis were more clonally expanded and had lower generation probabilities. The earlier analysis of approximately 590 of the donors excluded fewer than 20 rarely observed V segments, including chromosome 9 orphons, because counts were too low. Immune exposure information for the cohort was limited to CMV serostatus. Only TCR beta chains were sequenced in this cohort, and the absence of alpha or paired-chain data limited detectable features. When HLA alleles, especially DR and DQ, strongly co-occurred, attributing TCR associations to individual alleles was difficult. The authors suggested that the approach could potentially be extended to other disease states and immunological phenotypes. Linkage disequilibrium might explain the correlated functional status among segregating V segments, but an unknown experimental factor could not be ruled out. In a later analysis, most CMV-associated TCR beta chains were found to appear HLA-restricted, with HLA associations seemingly driven largely by CMV exposure. A few of the identified cytomegalovirus-associated TCR beta chains were confirmed in vitro to be specific for cytomegalovirus antigens. A later genetic analysis associated a missense DCLRE1C variant with V-gene and J-gene trimming of TCR beta chains, and an independent cohort replicated the association. Because the 87-base-pair reads could not distinguish some IMGT-functional V segments, including TRBV6-2 and TRBV6-3, those segments were excluded.

V is shortened by 4 bases, J by 7 bases, and the region joining them spans 18 bases. The CDR3 contains 14 residues, cysteine and phenylalanine counted. Only CDR3 DNA remains: 42 bases, in frame from the first base. CDR1 and CDR2, per the germline V gene, are SGHDT and YYEEEE. The receptor comes from a man in his thirties or forties in good health and CMV-seronegative. The sample taken for sequencing was PBMCs. The chain joins TRBV5-6 to TRBJ2-7; TRBD2 is a weak D gene call, 6 bases matching. The nucleotides read TGTGCCAGCAGCCAGGGACTTCTTACCCTAGAGCAGTACTTC. Translation gives CASSQGLLTLEQYF.